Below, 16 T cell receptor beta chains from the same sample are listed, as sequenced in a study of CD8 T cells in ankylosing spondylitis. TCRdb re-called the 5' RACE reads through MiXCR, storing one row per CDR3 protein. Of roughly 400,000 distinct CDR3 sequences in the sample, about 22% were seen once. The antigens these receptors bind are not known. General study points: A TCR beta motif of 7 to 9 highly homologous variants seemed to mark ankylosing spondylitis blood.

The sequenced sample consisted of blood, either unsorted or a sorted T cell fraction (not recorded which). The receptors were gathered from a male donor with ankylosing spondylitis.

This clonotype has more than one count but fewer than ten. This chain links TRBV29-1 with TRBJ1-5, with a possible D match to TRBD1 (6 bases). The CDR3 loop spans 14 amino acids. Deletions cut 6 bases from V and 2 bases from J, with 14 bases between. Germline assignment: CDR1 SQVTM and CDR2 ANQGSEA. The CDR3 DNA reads TGCAGCGTGGCAACAGGGTTTCGCAATCAGCCCCAGCATTTT. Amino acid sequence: CSVATGFRNQPQHF.

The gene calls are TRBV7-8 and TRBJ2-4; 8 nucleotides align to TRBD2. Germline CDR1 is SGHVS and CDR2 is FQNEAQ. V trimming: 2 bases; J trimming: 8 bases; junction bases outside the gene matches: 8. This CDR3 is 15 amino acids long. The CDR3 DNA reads TGTGCCAGCAGCTTATCCGGGGGGGTCGCGGACATTCAGTACTTC. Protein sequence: CASSLSGGVADIQYF.

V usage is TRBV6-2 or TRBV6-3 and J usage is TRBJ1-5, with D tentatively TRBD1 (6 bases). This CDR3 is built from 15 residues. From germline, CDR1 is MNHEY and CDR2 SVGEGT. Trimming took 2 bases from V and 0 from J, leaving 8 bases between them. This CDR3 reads CASSYDRISNQPQHF. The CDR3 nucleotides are TGTGCCAGCAGTTACGACAGGATTAGCAATCAGCCCCAGCATTTT.

The CDR3 DNA reads TGTGCCAGCAGTTCACTAGTTCACAATGAGCAGTTCTTC. Its translation is CASSSLVHNEQFF. The chain combines TRBV28 with TRBJ2-1, with a weak D call TRBD2 (5 bases). CDR3 length: 13 amino acids. The V gene's germline CDR1 is MDHEN and CDR2 SYDVKM. Trimming removed 4 bases at V and 5 bases at J, with 9 bases between.

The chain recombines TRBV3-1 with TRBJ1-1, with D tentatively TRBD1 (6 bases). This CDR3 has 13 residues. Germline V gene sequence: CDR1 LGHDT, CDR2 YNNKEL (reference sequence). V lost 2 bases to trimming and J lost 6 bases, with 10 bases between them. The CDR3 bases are TGTGCCAGCAGCCAACCAAAGGGGGCTGAAGCTTTCTTT. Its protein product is CASSQPKGAEAFF.

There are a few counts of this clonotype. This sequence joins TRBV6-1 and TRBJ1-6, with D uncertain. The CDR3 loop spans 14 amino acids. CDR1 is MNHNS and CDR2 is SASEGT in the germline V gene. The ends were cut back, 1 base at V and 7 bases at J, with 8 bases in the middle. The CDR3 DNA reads TGTGCCAGCAGTGAAGGGGGATCAAATTCACCCCTCCACTTT. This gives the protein CASSEGGSNSPLHF.

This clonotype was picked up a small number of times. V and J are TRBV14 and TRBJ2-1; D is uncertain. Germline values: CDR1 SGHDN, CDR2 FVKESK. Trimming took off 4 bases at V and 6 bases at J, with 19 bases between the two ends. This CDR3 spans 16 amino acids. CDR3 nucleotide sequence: TGTGCCAGCAGCCCCCTTGTGAAGAGTGCTAGCAATGAGCAGTTCTTC. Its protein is CASSPLVKSASNEQFF.

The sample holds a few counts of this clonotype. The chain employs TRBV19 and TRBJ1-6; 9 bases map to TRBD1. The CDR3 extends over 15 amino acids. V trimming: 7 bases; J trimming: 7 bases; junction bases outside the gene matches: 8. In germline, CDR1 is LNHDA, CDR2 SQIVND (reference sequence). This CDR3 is CASTLGQGGNSPLHF. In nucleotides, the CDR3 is TGTGCCAGTACTCTGGGACAGGGAGGAAATTCACCCCTCCACTTT.

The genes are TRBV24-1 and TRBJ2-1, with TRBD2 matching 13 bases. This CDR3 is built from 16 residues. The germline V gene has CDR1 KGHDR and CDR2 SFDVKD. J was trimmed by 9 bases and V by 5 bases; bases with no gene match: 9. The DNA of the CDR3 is TGTGCCACCAGTGCCGGGACTAGCGGGACCTACGCTGAGCAGTTCTTC. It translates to CATSAGTSGTYAEQFF.

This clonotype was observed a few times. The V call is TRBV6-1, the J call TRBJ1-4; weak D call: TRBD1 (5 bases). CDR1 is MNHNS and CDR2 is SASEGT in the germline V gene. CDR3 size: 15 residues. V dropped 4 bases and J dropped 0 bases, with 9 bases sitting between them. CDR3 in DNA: TGTGCCAGCAGTGGGGGCAGGGCAACTAATGAAAAACTGTTTTTT. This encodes CASSGGRATNEKLFF.

CDR3 sequence: CASRRAAFTQETQYF. The CDR3 DNA is TGTGCCAGCAGGCGGGCAGCCTTTACTCAAGAGACCCAGTACTTC. The J gene is TRBJ2-5, the V gene TRBV6-1; TRBD2 is a possible D gene (5 bases). The V gene's germline CDR1 is MNHNS and CDR2 SASEGT. This CDR3 has 15 amino acids. Trimming took 6 bases from V and 2 from J, leaving 16 bases between them.

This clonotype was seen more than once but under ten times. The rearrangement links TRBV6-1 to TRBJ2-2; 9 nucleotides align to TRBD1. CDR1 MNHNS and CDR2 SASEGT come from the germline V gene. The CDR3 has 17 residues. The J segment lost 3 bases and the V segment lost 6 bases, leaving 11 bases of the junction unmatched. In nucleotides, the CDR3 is TGTGCCAGCAGACTACAGGGGGCCCGGACTTACACCGGGGAGCTGTTTTTT. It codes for CASRLQGARTYTGELFF.

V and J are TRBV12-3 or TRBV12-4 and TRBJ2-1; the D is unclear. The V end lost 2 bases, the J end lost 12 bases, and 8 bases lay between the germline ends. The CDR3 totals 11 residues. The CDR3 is CASSLHFGQFF. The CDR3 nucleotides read TGTGCCAGCAGTTTACACTTCGGGCAGTTCTTC.

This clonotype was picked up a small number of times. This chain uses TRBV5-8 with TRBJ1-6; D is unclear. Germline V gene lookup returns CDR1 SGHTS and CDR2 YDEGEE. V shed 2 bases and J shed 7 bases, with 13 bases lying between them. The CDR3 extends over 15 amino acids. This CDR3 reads CASSFTQDRNSPLHF. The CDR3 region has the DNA TGTGCCAGCAGCTTTACCCAAGATCGGAATTCACCCCTCCACTTT.

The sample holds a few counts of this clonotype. The CDR3 DNA follows: TGCGCCAGCAGCCCCGGGAGGCAGTACACCGGGGAGCTGTTTTTT. It codes for CASSPGRQYTGELFF. V usage is TRBV4-1 and J usage is TRBJ2-2; TRBD2 matches 7 bases. CDR1 MGHRA and CDR2 YSYEKL come from the germline V gene. Trimming at V came to 4 bases and at J to 3 bases, leaving 5 bases not matched to a gene. This CDR3 region has 15 residues.

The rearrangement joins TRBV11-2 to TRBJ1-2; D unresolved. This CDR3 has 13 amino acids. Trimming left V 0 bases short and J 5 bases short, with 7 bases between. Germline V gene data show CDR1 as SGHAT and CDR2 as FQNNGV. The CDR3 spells CASSLEVLYGYTF. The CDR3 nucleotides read TGTGCCAGCAGCTTAGAGGTGCTGTATGGCTACACCTTC.